The rows below give T cell receptor beta chains drawn from one sample of a study of T cell repertoires in cytomegalovirus infection. From the reads, TCRdb called clonotypes with MiXCR, one entry per CDR3 protein. The sample lists some 700,000 distinct CDR3 sequences; 35% were seen once. Material: PBMCs. All receptors come from a human donor in good health (CMV status not recorded). Some clones in this sample may be carry-over from other donors' samples. Both conserved end residues are part of each CDR3.

j_call: TRBJ1-2
v_call: TRBV28
cdr3_aa: CASGTAYYGYTF

j_call: TRBJ1-2
v_call: TRBV28
cdr3_aa: CASRGAPLYGYTF

j_call: TRBJ2-3
v_call: TRBV11-2
cdr3_aa: CASSSGRLAVTDTQYF

j_call: TRBJ1-5
v_call: TRBV7-2
cdr3_aa: CASSRTVPREPQHF

j_call: TRBJ2-3
v_call: TRBV7-9
cdr3_aa: CASSPSTGGATDTQYF

j_call: TRBJ1-5
v_call: TRBV10-2
cdr3_aa: CASSDSSGPLSNQPQHF

j_call: TRBJ2-1
v_call: TRBV12-3/TRBV12-4
cdr3_aa: CASSFGTEFYNEQFF

j_call: TRBJ1-5
v_call: TRBV7-8
cdr3_aa: CASSGPGVGQPQHF

j_call: TRBJ1-6
v_call: TRBV12-3/TRBV12-4
cdr3_aa: CASSLAKAPLHF

j_call: TRBJ1-1
v_call: TRBV28
cdr3_aa: CASRRQGAGAEAFF